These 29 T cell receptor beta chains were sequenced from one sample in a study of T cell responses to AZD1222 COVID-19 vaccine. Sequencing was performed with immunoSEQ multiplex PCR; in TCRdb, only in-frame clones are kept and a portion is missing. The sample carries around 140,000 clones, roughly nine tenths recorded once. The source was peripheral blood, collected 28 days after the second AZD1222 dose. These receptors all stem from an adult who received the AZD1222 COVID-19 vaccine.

As DNA, the CDR3 is TGCGCCAGCAGCTTGGCTCTAGCTGAGACCCAGTACTTC. Protein sequence: CASSLALAETQYF. The rearrangement links TRBV5-1 to TRBJ2-5; D may be TRBD2 (5 bases). There are 13 residues in the CDR3. The ends were cut back, 0 bases at V and 5 bases at J, with 8 bases in the middle. Germline V CDR1 and CDR2: SGHRS, YFSETQ.

Here the CDR3 DNA reads TGTGCCACCAGCAGTTTTCCGGGACAGATGTCTTACCAGCCCCAGCATTTT. Translation gives CATSSFPGQMSYQPQHF. This chain joins TRBV15 and TRBJ1-5; TRBD1 matches 7 bases. Germline V gene sequence: CDR1 LNHNV, CDR2 YYDKDF (reference sequence). The CDR3 loop spans 17 amino acids. Trimming cost V 3 bases and J 7 bases; bases outside gene matches: 15.

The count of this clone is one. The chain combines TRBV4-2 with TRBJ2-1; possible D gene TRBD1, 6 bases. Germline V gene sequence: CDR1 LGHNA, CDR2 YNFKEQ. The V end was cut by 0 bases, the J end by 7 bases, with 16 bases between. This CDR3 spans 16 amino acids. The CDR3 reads CASSQDVGAPGNEQFF. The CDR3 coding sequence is TGTGCCAGCAGCCAAGATGTGGGGGCCCCGGGGAATGAGCAGTTCTTC.

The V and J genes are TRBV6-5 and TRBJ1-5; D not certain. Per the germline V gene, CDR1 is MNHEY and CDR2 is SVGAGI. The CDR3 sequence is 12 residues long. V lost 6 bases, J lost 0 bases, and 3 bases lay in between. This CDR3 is CASRNSNQPQHF. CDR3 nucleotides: TGTGCCAGCAGGAATAGCAATCAGCCCCAGCATTTT.

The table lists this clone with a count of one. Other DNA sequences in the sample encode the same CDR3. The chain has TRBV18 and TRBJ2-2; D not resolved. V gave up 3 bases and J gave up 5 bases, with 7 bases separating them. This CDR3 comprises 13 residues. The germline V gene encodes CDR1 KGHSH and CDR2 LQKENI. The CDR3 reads CASSPPNTGELFF. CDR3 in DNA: TGTGCCAGCTCACCGCCAAATACCGGGGAGCTGTTTTTT. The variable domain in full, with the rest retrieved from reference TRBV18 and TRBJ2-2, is NAGVMQNPRHLVRRRGQEARLRCSPMKGHSHVYWYRQLPEEGLKFMVYLQKENIIDESGMPKERFSAEFPKEGPSILRIQQVVRGDSAAYFCASSPPNTGELFFGEGSRLTVL.

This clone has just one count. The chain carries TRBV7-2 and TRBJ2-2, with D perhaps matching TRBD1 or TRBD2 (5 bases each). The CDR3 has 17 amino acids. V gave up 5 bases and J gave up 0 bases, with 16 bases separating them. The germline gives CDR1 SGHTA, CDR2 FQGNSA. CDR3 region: CASSPSPGTANTGELFF. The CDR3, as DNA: TGTGCCAGCAGCCCCTCCCCCGGGACCGCGAACACCGGGGAGCTGTTTTTT. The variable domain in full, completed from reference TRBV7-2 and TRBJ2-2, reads GAGVSQSPSNKVTEKGKDVELRCDPISGHTALYWYRQSLGQGLEFLIYFQGNSAPDKSGLPSDRFSAERTGGSVSTLTIQRTQQEDSAVYLCASSPSPGTANTGELFFGEGSRLTVL.

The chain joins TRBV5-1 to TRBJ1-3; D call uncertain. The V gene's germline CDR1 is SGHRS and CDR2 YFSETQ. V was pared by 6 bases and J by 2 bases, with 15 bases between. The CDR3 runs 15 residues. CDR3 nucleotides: TGCGCCAGCACCCAGTCGGTGGCACCTGGAAACACCATATATTTT. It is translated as CASTQSVAPGNTIYF.

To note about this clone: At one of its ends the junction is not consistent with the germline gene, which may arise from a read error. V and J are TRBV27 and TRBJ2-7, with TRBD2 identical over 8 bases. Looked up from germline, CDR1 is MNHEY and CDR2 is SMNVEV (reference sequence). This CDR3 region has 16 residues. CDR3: CASSPTPGTSSFEQYF. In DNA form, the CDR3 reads TGTGCCAGCAGTCCTACCCCCGGGACTAGTTCCTTCGAGCAGTACTTC.

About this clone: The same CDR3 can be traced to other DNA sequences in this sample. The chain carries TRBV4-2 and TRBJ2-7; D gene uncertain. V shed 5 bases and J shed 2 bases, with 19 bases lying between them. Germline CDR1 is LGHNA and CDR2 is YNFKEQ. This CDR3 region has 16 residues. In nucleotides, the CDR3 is TGTGCCAGCAGCAGTCTCGCTGGCGATGGTGCCTACGAGCAGTACTTC. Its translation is CASSSLAGDGAYEQYF.

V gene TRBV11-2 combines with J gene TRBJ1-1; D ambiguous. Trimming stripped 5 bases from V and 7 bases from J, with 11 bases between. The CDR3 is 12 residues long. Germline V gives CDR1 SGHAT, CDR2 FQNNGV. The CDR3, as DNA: TGTGCCAGCAGCCCTCAGTTGGGTGAAGCTTTCTTT. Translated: CASSPQLGEAFF. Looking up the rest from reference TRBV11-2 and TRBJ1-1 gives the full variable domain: EAGVAQSPRYKIIEKRQSVAFWCNPISGHATLYWYQQILGQGPKLLIQFQNNGVVDDSQLPKDRFSAERLKGVDSTLKIQPAKLEDSAVYLCASSPQLGEAFFGQGTRLTVV.

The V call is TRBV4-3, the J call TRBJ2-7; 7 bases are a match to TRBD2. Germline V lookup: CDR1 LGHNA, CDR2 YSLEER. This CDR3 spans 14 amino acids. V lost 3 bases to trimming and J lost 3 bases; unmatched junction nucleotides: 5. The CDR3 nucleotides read TGCGCCAGCAGCCAGGGAGCGGGGCGCTACGAGCAGTACTTC. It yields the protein CASSQGAGRYEQYF.

Written as DNA, the CDR3 is TGTGCCAGCAGTGAACCGCCAGGGGAGCAGCCCCAGCATTTT. Its translation is CASSEPPGEQPQHF. The chain links TRBV2 to TRBJ1-5; possibly TRBD1 for D (6 bases). V lost 2 bases to trimming and J lost 7 bases, with 12 bases between them. The CDR3 spans 14 residues. Germline CDR1 SNHLY, CDR2 FYNNEI.

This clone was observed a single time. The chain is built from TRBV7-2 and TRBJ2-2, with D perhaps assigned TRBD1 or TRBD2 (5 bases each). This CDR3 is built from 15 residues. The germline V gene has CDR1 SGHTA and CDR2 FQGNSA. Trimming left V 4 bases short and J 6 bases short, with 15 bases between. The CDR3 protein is CASSSRDPRAGELFF. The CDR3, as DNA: TGTGCCAGCAGCTCCCGGGACCCCCGGGCCGGGGAGCTGTTTTTT.

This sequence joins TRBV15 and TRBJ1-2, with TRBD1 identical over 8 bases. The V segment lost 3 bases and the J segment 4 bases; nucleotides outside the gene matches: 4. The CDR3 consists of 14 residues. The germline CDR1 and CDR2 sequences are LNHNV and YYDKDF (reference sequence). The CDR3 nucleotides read TGTGCCACCAGCAGTGCCACAGGGGGCTATGGCTACACCTTC. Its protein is CATSSATGGYGYTF.

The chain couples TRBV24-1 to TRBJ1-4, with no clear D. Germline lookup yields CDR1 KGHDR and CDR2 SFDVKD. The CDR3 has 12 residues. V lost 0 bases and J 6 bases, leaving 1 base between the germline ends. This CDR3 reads CATSDLDEKLFF. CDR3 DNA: TGTGCCACCAGTGATTTGGATGAAAAACTGTTTTTT.

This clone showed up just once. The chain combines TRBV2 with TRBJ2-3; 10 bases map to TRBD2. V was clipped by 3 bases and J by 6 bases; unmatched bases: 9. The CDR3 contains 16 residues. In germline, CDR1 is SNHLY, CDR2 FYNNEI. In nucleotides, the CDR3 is TGTGCCAGCAGTGAGGGGTTAGCGGGAGGCTCCGATACGCAGTATTTT. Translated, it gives CASSEGLAGGSDTQYF. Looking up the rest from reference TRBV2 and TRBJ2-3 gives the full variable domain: EPEVTQTPSHQVTQMGQEVILRCVPISNHLYFYWYRQILGQKVEFLVSFYNNEISEKSEIFDDQFSVERPDGSNFTLKIRSTKLEDSAMYFCASSEGLAGGSDTQYFGPGTRLTVL.

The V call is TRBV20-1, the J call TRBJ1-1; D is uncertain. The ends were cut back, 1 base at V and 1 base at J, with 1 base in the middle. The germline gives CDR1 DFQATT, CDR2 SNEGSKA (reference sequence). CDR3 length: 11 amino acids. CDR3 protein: CSARGNTEAFF. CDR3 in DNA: TGCAGTGCTAGAGGGAACACTGAAGCTTTCTTT.

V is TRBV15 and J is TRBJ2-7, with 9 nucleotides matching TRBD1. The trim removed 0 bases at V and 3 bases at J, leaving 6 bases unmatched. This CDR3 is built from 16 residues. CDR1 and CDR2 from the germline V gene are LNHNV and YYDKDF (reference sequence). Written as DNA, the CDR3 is TGTGCCACCAGCAGAGACACCGGGACAGGGCTCTACGAGCAGTACTTC. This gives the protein CATSRDTGTGLYEQYF.

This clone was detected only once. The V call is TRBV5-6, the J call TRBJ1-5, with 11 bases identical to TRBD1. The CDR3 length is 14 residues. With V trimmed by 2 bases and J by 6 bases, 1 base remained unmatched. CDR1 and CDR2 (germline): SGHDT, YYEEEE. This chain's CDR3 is CASSLGTGGQPQHF. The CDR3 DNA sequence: TGTGCCAGCAGCTTAGGGACAGGGGGTCAGCCCCAGCATTTT. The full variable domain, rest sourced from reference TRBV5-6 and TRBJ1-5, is DAGVTQSPTHLIKTRGQQVTLRCSPKSGHDTVSWYQQALGQGPQFIFQYYEEEERQRGNFPDRFSGHQFPNYSSELNVNALLLGDSALYLCASSLGTGGQPQHFGDGTRLSIL.

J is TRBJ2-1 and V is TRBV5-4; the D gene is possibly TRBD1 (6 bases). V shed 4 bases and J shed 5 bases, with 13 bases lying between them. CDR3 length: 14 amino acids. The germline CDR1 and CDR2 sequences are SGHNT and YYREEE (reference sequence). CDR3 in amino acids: CASSRTRDNNEQFF. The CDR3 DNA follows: TGTGCCAGCAGCAGGACCCGGGACAACAATGAGCAGTTCTTC.

CDR3 coding DNA: TGTGCTAGTGGTTTGGTCTCAGGGGTCCTTTATGGCTACACCTTC. As protein: CASGLVSGVLYGYTF. The rearrangement uses TRBV12-5 and TRBJ1-2; D may be TRBD1 (6 bases). This CDR3 has 15 amino acids. V was clipped by 0 bases and J by 5 bases, with 13 bases between them. Germline V gives CDR1 LGHNT, CDR2 FRNRAP.

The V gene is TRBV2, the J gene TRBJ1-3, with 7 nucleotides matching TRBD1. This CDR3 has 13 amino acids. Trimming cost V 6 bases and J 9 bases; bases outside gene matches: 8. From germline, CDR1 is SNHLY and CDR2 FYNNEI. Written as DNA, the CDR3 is TGTGCCAGCAGGCTGAGGGGGCTCGGCACCATATATTTT. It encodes CASRLRGLGTIYF. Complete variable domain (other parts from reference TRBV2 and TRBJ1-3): EPEVTQTPSHQVTQMGQEVILRCVPISNHLYFYWYRQILGQKVEFLVSFYNNEISEKSEIFDDQFSVERPDGSNFTLKIRSTKLEDSAMYFCASRLRGLGTIYFGEGSWLTVV.

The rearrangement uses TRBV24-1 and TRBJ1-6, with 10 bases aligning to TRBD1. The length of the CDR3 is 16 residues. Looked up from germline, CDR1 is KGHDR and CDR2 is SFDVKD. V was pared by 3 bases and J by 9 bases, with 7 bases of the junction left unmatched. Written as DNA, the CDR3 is TGTGCCACCAGTGATGCCAGACAGGGGGCTAGTTCACCCCTCCACTTT. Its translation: CATSDARQGASSPLHF.

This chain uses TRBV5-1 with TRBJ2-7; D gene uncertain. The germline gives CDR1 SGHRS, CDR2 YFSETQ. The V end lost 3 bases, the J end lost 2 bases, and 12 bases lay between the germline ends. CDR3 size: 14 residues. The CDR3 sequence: CASSSDGSTYEQYF. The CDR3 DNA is TGCGCCAGCAGCTCTGACGGTTCCACCTACGAGCAGTACTTC.

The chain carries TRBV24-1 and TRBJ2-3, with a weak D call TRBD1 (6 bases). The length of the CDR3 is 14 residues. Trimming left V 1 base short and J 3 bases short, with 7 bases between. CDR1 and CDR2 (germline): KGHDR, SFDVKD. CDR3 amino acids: CATSDLGGTDTQYF. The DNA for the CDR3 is TGTGCCACCAGTGATTTAGGGGGAACAGATACGCAGTATTTT.

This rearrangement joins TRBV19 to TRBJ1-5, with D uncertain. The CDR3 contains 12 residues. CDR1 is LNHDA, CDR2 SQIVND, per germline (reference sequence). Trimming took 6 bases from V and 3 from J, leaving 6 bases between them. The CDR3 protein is CASRGINQPQHF. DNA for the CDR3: TGTGCCAGTAGGGGGATCAATCAGCCCCAGCATTTT.

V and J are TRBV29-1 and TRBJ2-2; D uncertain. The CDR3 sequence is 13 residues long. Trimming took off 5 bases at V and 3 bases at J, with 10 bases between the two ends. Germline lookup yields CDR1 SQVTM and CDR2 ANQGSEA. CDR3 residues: CSVSITYTGELFF. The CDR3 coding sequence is TGCAGCGTTTCAATCACGTACACCGGGGAGCTGTTTTTT.

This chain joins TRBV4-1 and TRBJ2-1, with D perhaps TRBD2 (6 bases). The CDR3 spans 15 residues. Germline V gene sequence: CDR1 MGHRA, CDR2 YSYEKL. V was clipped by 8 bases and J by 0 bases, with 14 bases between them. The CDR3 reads CASCTPGSSYNEQFF. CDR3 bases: TGCGCCAGCTGCACCCCCGGGAGCTCCTACAATGAGCAGTTCTTC.

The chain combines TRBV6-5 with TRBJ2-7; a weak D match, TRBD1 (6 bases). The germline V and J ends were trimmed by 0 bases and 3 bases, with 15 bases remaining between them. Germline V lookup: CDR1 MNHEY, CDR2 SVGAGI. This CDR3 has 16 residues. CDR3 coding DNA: TGTGCCAGCAGTTACTCGATGGCTAGCAGGGGCTACGAGCAGTACTTC. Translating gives CASSYSMASRGYEQYF.